This TCR beta chain derives from a study of cytomegalovirus exposure and HLA in healthy donors. Overall study results and limits: According to the study, some 160 TCR beta chains were cytomegalovirus-associated.

The germline CDR1 and CDR2 sequences are SNHLY and FYNNEI. The CDR3 is 16 residues long. V trimming: 5 bases; J trimming: 6 bases; junction bases outside the gene matches: 13. The count of this clone is one. The antigen is not known. The PCR ran on 60 Vbeta and 13 Jbeta primers. This table comes from immunoSEQ multiplex PCR, and its TCRdb copy is limited to in-frame clones, with some not included. The table has 200,000 or so clones, 85% seen once. The clonotype originates from a human donor in good health. Sample: PBMCs. The rearrangement links TRBV2 to TRBJ2-5, with 9 bases that match TRBD2. CDR3 DNA sequence: TGTGCCAGCAGTACAGTGGGTAGCGGGAGCGTAAAGACCCAGTACTTC. As protein: CASSTVGSGSVKTQYF.